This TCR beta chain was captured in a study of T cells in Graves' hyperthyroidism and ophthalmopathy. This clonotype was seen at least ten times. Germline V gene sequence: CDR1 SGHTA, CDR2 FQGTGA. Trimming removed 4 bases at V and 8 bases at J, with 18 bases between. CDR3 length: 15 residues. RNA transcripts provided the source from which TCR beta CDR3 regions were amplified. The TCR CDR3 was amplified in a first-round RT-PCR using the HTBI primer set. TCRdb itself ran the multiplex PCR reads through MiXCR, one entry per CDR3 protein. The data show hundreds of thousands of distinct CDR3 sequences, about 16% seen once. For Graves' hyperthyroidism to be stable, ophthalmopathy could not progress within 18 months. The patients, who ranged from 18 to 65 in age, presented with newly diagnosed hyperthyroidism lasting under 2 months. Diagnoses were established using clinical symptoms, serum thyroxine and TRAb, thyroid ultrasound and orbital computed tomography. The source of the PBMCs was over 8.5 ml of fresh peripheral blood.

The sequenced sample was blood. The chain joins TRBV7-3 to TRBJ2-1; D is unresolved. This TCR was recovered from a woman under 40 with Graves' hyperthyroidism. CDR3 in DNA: TGTGCCAGCAGCTCCGGGTTACGTAGCACCGATGAGCAGTTCTTC. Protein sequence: CASSSGLRSTDEQFF.